Following are 11 T cell receptor beta chains from one sample sequenced in a study of T cell responses to AZD1222 COVID-19 vaccine. Generated by immunoSEQ multiplex PCR, the TCRdb table keeps only in-frame clones and is missing some. This table has 90,000 to 120,000 clones, about nine tenths appearing once. The input for sequencing was peripheral blood, taken 28 days after the second AZD1222 dose. The receptors originated from an adult who received the AZD1222 COVID-19 vaccine.

The V call is TRBV27, the J call TRBJ1-1, with 11 positions matching TRBD1. The CDR3 extends over 15 amino acids. The V gene end was trimmed by 5 bases and the J gene end by 4 bases; junction bases not matched to a gene: 6. Germline V gene lookup returns CDR1 MNHEY and CDR2 SMNVEV (reference sequence). The CDR3 coding sequence is TGTGCCAGCAGTCCACGGACAGGGGGCACCACTGAAGCTTTCTTT. Translated: CASSPRTGGTTEAFF.

The J gene is TRBJ2-2, the V gene TRBV5-4; 7 nucleotides agree with TRBD2. The V segment lost 0 bases and the J segment 1 base; nucleotides outside the gene matches: 0. Germline V gene lookup returns CDR1 SGHNT and CDR2 YYREEE (reference sequence). CDR3 size: 15 residues. The CDR3 sequence is CASSLGGRNTGELFF. Here the CDR3 DNA reads TGTGCCAGCAGCTTGGGCGGGAGGAACACCGGGGAGCTGTTTTTT.

The chain joins TRBV7-9 to TRBJ1-2; D possibly corresponds to TRBD1 (5 bases). With 6 bases removed from V and 0 bases from J, the gap between germline ends came to 11 bases. This CDR3 contains 14 residues. Germline V gene sequence: CDR1 SEHNR, CDR2 FQNEAQ (reference sequence). The CDR3 loop is CASSSTASNYGYTF. In nucleotides, the CDR3 is TGTGCCAGCAGTTCGACAGCCTCTAACTATGGCTACACCTTC.

This rearrangement joins TRBV4-3 to TRBJ2-1, with D possibly TRBD2 on 6 matching bases. Between the trimmed V and J ends, which lost 1 base and 8 bases, there was a span of 21 bases. Germline values: CDR1 LGHNA, CDR2 YSLEER. This CDR3 is 17 amino acids long. The CDR3 here is CASSQVSRGETWDEQFF. In nucleotides, the CDR3 is TGCGCCAGCAGCCAAGTAAGCCGCGGGGAAACGTGGGATGAGCAGTTCTTC.

V usage is TRBV3-1 (or the pseudogene TRBV3-2) and J usage is TRBJ1-6; D remains ambiguous. This CDR3 spans 15 amino acids. Between the trimmed V and J ends, which lost 1 base and 10 bases, there was a span of 14 bases. Per germline, CDR1 LGHDT and CDR2 YNNKEL (reference sequence). The CDR3 sequence: CASSQASQTNSPLHF. As DNA, the CDR3 is TGTGCCAGCAGCCAAGCATCTCAGACAAACTCACCCCTCCACTTT.

The rearrangement links TRBV6-2 or TRBV6-3 to TRBJ2-1; D gene unclear. V lost 2 bases and J lost 7, with 15 bases in between. CDR1 is MNHEY and CDR2 is SVGEGT in the germline V gene. This CDR3 spans 15 amino acids. This chain's CDR3 is CASSYRAMAWNEQFF. CDR3 coding DNA: TGTGCCAGCAGTTACAGGGCAATGGCTTGGAATGAGCAGTTCTTC.

The chain has TRBV5-5 and TRBJ1-5; possibly TRBD1 for D (6 bases). V lost 0 bases and J lost 4, with 11 bases in between. This CDR3 is 15 amino acids long. CDR1 is SGHKS, CDR2 YYEKEE, per germline (reference sequence). The CDR3 bases are TGTGCCAGCAGCTTGGATATAGGGGGGAATCAGCCCCAGCATTTT. It specifies CASSLDIGGNQPQHF.

The rearrangement joins TRBV11-2 to TRBJ2-5, with D tentatively TRBD2 (6 bases). CDR1 is SGHAT and CDR2 is FQNNGV in the germline V gene. This CDR3 has 14 amino acids. V shed 0 bases and J shed 4 bases, with 9 bases lying between them. The CDR3 is CASSLDLRGETQYF. The CDR3 nucleotides are TGTGCCAGCAGCTTAGATCTGCGGGGAGAGACCCAGTACTTC.

The CDR3 sequence: CASRKRGQGPDYGYTF. The CDR3 DNA is TGTGCCAGTAGGAAGAGAGGACAGGGGCCCGACTATGGCTACACCTTC. This chain links TRBV19 with TRBJ1-2; 9 nucleotides align to TRBD1. J lost 3 bases, V lost 6 bases, and 11 bases had no gene match. There are 16 residues in the CDR3. CDR1 is LNHDA, CDR2 SQIVND, per germline (reference sequence).

The chain uses TRBV5-6 and TRBJ1-1; possibly TRBD1 for D (5 bases). CDR3 length equals 16 residues. Germline V gene lookup returns CDR1 SGHDT and CDR2 YYEEEE. The ends were cut back, 6 bases at V and 5 bases at J, with 23 bases in the middle. In nucleotides, the CDR3 is TGTGCCAGCACCGTCCTCTCCCAGGGTATTTGGACTGAAGCTTTCTTT. The encoded protein is CASTVLSQGIWTEAFF.

The chain uses TRBV5-8 and TRBJ2-6; 8 nucleotides align to TRBD1. V was clipped by 5 bases and J by 3 bases; unmatched bases: 4. Germline V gene sequence: CDR1 SGHTS, CDR2 YDEGEE. The CDR3 contains 15 residues. The CDR3 here is CASSRGQGGANVLTF. For the CDR3, the DNA is TGTGCCAGCAGTCGCGGACAGGGTGGGGCCAACGTCCTGACTTTC.